In its sample, the clone carrying this T cell receptor beta chain was seen a few times. This sample was included in a study of OX40 agonist ivuxolimab in advanced cancers. Produced via immunoSEQ multiplex PCR; TCRdb's table is partial and in-frame only. This sample has some 140,000 clones, with 75% to 95% found just once. The source of this sequence is an adult with an advanced solid tumor such as melanoma, head and neck, liver or kidney cancer. The specimen was CD4+ or CD8+ T cells sorted from blood, collected in a trial of the OX40 agonist ivuxolimab.

Here the CDR3 reads CASSTGQGVNEQFF. In DNA form, the CDR3 reads TGCGCCAGCAGCACGGGACAGGGGGTCAATGAGCAGTTCTTC. The chain couples TRBV4-1 to TRBJ2-1; 11 positions match TRBD1. Germline loops: CDR1 MGHRA, CDR2 YSYEKL. This CDR3 spans 14 amino acids. V lost 5 bases, J lost 6 bases, and 3 bases stayed unmatched.